This entry lists 11 T cell receptor beta chains sequenced from one sample in a study of chemoradiotherapy in HPV16-positive cancers. Profiling relied on immunoSEQ multiplex PCR, and the TCRdb table lists in-frame clones only, not all of them. The table shows tens of thousands of clones, with nearly 90% occurring only once. This specimen was blood, taken from a patient who underwent chemoradiotherapy. The receptors originated from a human donor with HPV-associated anogenital cancer.

This clone was found a few times. CDR3 sequence (DNA): TGTGCCAGCAGCTTACCGGTTCAGCCCCAGCATTTT. Amino acids: CASSLPVQPQHF. The rearrangement links TRBV5-8 to TRBJ1-5; no firm D call. There are 12 residues in the CDR3. Germline V gene lookup returns CDR1 SGHTS and CDR2 YDEGEE. Trimming pared 2 bases from V and 6 bases from J, leaving 6 bases between.

This rearrangement joins TRBV30 to TRBJ2-5, with D perhaps TRBD2 (7 bases). The V gene lost 4 bases and the J gene lost 5 bases, with 14 bases spanning the gap. The CDR3 covers 13 residues. Germline CDR1 reads GTSNPN; CDR2 reads SVGIG (reference sequence). CDR3 nucleotides: TGTGCCTGGAAACGTGGGGGGGCGGAGACCCAGTACTTC. Protein product: CAWKRGGAETQYF.

The J gene is TRBJ1-2, the V gene TRBV25-1; no firm D call. Germline loops: CDR1 MGHDK, CDR2 SYGVNS. The CDR3 length is 14 residues. Trimming removed 5 bases at V and 6 bases at J, with 16 bases between. The CDR3, as DNA: TGTGCCAGCAGTCGAGGGATGAAGCTTGATGGCTACACCTTC. It codes for CASSRGMKLDGYTF.

On this clone itself: The CDR3 ends on some other residue instead of the conserved phenylalanine or tryptophan, so this is likely a read error. CDR3 nucleotide sequence: TGTGCCAGTAGTTCCCCGGGACAGAGGACTGAAGCTTTCCTT. Translating it yields CASSSPGQRTEAFL. This chain connects TRBV19 to TRBJ1-1; TRBD1 aligns across 7 bases. The V gene's germline CDR1 is LNHDA and CDR2 SQIVND (reference sequence). The ends lost 5 bases at V and 5 bases at J; junction bases unmatched: 8. This CDR3 spans 14 amino acids.

This chain joins TRBV6-1 and TRBJ2-2, with TRBD2 as a possible D gene (5 bases). Deletions cut 2 bases from V and 7 bases from J, with 8 bases between. Germline V CDR1 and CDR2: MNHNS, SASEGT. This CDR3 has 13 residues. CDR3 sequence reads: CASSELGSGELFF. The CDR3 DNA reads TGTGCCAGCAGTGAATTGGGGAGCGGGGAGCTGTTTTTT.

The chain joins TRBV2 to TRBJ1-2; 10 bases map to TRBD1. Germline CDR1 is SNHLY and CDR2 is FYNNEI. The CDR3 runs to 13 residues. V lost 8 bases, J lost 7 bases, and 7 bases stayed unmatched. CDR3 coding DNA: TGTGCCAGCGTGCGACAGGGGGCTGGTGGCTACACCTTC. This encodes CASVRQGAGGYTF.

The rearrangement uses TRBV7-2 and TRBJ1-5; the D is unclear. Per the germline V gene, CDR1 is SGHTA and CDR2 is FQGNSA. The CDR3 is 12 residues long. The V and J ends lost 4 bases and 8 bases respectively, with 9 bases between them. CDR3 residues: CASSSFLEPQHF. In nucleotides, the CDR3 is TGTGCCAGCAGCTCCTTCCTGGAGCCCCAGCATTTT.

The chain employs TRBV4-3 and TRBJ1-2; the D gene is possibly TRBD1 (5 bases). Germline V lookup: CDR1 LGHNA, CDR2 YSLEER. This CDR3 comprises 14 residues. V gave up 1 base and J gave up 6 bases, with 12 bases separating them. This CDR3 is CASSQGRGLDGYTF. CDR3 in DNA: TGCGCCAGCAGCCAAGGGCGGGGCCTCGATGGCTACACCTTC.

The rearrangement links TRBV11-2 to TRBJ2-4; D ambiguous. This CDR3 comprises 13 residues. CDR1 is SGHAT, CDR2 FQNNGV, per germline. V lost 0 bases to trimming and J lost 6 bases, with 6 bases between them. The CDR3, as DNA: TGTGCCAGCAGCTTAGACCTGATAAACATTCAGTACTTC. Amino acids: CASSLDLINIQYF.

This chain links TRBV7-9 with TRBJ1-6; D is ambiguous. The CDR3 length is 14 residues. Between the trimmed V and J ends, which lost 3 bases and 9 bases, there was a span of 12 bases. Germline V gene lookup returns CDR1 SEHNR and CDR2 FQNEAQ (reference sequence). CDR3 region: CASSFGQEGSPLHF. The CDR3, as DNA: TGTGCCAGCAGCTTTGGCCAGGAAGGTTCACCCCTCCACTTT.

The chain employs TRBV9 and TRBJ2-1; 13 positions agree with TRBD2. Trimming at V came to 1 base and at J to 7 bases, leaving 2 bases not matched to a gene. The CDR3 extends over 15 amino acids. CDR1 SGDLS and CDR2 YYNGEE come from the germline V gene. The CDR3 sequence: CASSVRTSGGNEQFF. As DNA, the CDR3 is TGTGCCAGCAGCGTAAGGACTAGCGGGGGAAATGAGCAGTTCTTC. The full variable domain, with the rest looked up from reference TRBV9 and TRBJ2-1, is DSGVTQTPKHLITATGQRVTLRCSPRSGDLSVYWYQQSLDQGLQFLIQYYNGEERAKGNILERFSAQQFPDLHSELNLSSLELGDSALYFCASSVRTSGGNEQFFGPGTRLTVL.